This TCR beta chain is drawn from a study of long-term antiretroviral therapy in people with HIV. Study outcomes and limitations: Pre-ART expanded TRB clones stayed dominant throughout, though often decreasing after ART. Transplant-donor-level diversity was not reached after ART, though diversity increased.

Running of the v3.0 immunoSEQ assay took place at survey level. Sequenced by immunoSEQ multiplex PCR; TCRdb stores in-frame clones only, minus some. The repertoire holds 25,000 to 30,000 clones, with 91% as singletons. V trimming: 3 bases; J trimming: 2 bases; junction bases outside the gene matches: 11. The CDR3 runs 17 residues. The germline V gene encodes CDR1 LGHNA and CDR2 YNFKEQ. For this clone: No antigen is known for it.

The chain couples TRBV4-2 to TRBJ2-3; 7 nucleotides agree with TRBD2. The sequenced sample was unsorted PBMCs, obtained 3.1 years after starting antiretroviral therapy. This sequence originates from a man younger than 35 with HIV. CDR3 nucleotides: TGTGCCAGCAGCCATCACAGCGGGGAGGCCCCCACAGATACGCAGTATTTT. Encoded protein: CASSHHSGEAPTDTQYF.